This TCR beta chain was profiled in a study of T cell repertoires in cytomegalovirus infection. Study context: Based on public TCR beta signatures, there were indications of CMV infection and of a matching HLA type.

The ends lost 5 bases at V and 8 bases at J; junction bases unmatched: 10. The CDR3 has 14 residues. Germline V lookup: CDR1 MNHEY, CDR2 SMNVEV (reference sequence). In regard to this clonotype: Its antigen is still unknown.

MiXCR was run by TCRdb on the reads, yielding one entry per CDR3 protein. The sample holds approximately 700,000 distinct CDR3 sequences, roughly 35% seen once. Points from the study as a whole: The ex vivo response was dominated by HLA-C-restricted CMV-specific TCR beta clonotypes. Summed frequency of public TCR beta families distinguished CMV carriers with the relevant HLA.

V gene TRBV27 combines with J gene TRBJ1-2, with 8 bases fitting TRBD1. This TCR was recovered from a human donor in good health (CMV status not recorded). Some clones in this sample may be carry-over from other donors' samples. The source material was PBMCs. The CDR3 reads CASSRTGGALGYTF. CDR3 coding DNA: TGTGCCAGCAGTCGAACAGGGGGTGCGTTAGGCTACACCTTC.